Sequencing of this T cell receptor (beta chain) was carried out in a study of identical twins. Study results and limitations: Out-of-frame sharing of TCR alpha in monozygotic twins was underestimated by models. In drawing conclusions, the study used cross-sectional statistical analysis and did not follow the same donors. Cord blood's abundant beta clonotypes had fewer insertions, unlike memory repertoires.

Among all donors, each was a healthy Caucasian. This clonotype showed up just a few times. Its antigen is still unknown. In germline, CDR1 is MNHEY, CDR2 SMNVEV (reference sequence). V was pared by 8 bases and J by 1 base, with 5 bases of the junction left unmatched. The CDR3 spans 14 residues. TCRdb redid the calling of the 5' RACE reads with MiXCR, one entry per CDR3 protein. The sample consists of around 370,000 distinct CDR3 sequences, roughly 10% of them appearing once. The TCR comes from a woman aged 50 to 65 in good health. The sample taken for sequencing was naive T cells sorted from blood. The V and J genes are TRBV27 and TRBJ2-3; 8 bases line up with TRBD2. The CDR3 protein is CASGKLAGTDTQYF. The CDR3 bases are TGTGCCAGCGGAAAACTAGCGGGCACAGATACGCAGTATTTT.